This TCR beta chain was profiled in a study of blood T cells in healthy people across ages. This CDR3 is 14 amino acids long. Trimming left V 4 bases short and J 9 bases short, with 16 bases between. The germline CDR1 and CDR2 sequences are MNHEY and SMNVEV (reference sequence). This clonotype has only a few counts. Its antigen is as yet unknown. Study-level results: Unknown donor CMV status possibly confounded expanded clonotype changes. Percentage of naive T cells showed a strong correlation with TCR beta diversity.

Then a second PCR, running about 6 to 12 cycles, was carried out with a sample-barcoded 5' primer and a J-beta primer mix. Researchers report that a template-switch adaptor with 12 random nucleotides tagged each cDNA molecule. MiXCR was run by TCRdb on the 5' RACE reads, yielding one entry per CDR3 protein. The table lists about 1,800,000 distinct CDR3 sequences, 28% of them singletons. This chain connects TRBV27 to TRBJ2-1; D is perhaps TRBD2 (6 bases). This receptor was identified in a woman aged 30 to 39 in good health. Specimen: blood. CDR3 residues: CASSSPWGDGEQFF. For the CDR3, the DNA is TGTGCCAGCAGTTCCCCATGGGGGGATGGTGAGCAGTTCTTC.